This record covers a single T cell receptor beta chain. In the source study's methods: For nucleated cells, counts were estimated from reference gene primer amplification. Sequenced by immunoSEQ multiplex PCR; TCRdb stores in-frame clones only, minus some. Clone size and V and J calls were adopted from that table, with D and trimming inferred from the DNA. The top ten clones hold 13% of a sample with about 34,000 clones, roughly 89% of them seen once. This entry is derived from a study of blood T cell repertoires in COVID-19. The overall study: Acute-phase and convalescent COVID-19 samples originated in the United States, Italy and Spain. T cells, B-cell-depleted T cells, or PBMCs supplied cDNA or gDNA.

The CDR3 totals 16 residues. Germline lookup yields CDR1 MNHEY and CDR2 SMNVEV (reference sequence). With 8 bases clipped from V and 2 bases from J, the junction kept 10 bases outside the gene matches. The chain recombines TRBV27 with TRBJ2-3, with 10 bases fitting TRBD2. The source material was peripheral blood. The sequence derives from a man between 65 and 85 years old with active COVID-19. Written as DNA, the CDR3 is TGTGCCAGCTCCTCTCCCGGGACTAGCGACACAGATACGCAGTATTTT. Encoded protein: CASSSPGTSDTDTQYF.